One and the same sample provided the 28 T cell receptor beta chains below, sequenced in a study of T cell changes during pregnancy in multiple sclerosis. Data came from immunoSEQ multiplex PCR; TCRdb stores just in-frame clones and leaves some out. Of some 64,000 clones detected, around 93% appear once; the ten largest clones hold 2% to 2.5%. Specimen: peripheral blood, collected in the first trimester of pregnancy. These receptors originate from a female donor with multiple sclerosis, enrolled in a pregnancy study.

The V and J genes are TRBV6-6 and TRBJ2-7; D is uncertain. V lost 0 bases to trimming and J lost 0 bases, with 12 bases between them. Germline CDR1 and CDR2: MNHNY and SVGAGI (reference sequence). CDR3 length equals 16 residues. The CDR3 DNA is TGTGCCAGCAGTTACTCTCACTTAGGAGCCTCCTACGAGCAGTACTTC. Protein product: CASSYSHLGASYEQYF.

V is TRBV5-1 and J is TRBJ2-3; TRBD2 aligns across 12 bases. The V and J ends lost 0 bases and 5 bases, in that order; junction bases with no gene match: 10. Germline V CDR1 and CDR2: SGHRS, YFSETQ. This CDR3 spans 18 amino acids. CDR3 loop: CASSLGLAGEGWGDTQYF. CDR3 nucleotide sequence: TGCGCCAGCAGCTTGGGACTAGCGGGAGAAGGCTGGGGAGATACGCAGTATTTT. Combining the CDR3 with reference TRBV5-1 and TRBJ2-3 gives the whole variable domain KAGVTQTPRYLIKTRGQQVTLSCSPISGHRSVSWYQQTPGQGLQFLFEYFSETQRNKGNFPGRFSGRQFSNSRSEMNVSTLELGDSALYLCASSLGLAGEGWGDTQYFGPGTRLTVL.

This CDR3 reads CASSPGLAGGRFF. CDR3 sequence (DNA): TGTGCCAGCAGCCCGGGACTAGCGGGAGGGAGGTTCTTC. This chain joins TRBV11-1 and TRBJ2-1, with TRBD2 identical over 16 bases. Germline V gene lookup returns CDR1 SGHAT and CDR2 FQDESV (reference sequence). Trimming removed 5 bases from V and 15 bases from J; junction bases left unmatched: 4. The CDR3 is made up of 13 amino acids.

This chain's CDR3 is CASRGTSGFYEQYF. CDR3 nucleotides: TGTGCCAGCAGGGGGACTAGCGGGTTCTACGAGCAGTACTTC. The V and J genes are TRBV6-1 and TRBJ2-7, with 12 nucleotides matching TRBD2. Trimming cost V 6 bases and J 3 bases; bases outside gene matches: 3. The CDR3 has 14 residues. Germline V gene sequence: CDR1 MNHNS, CDR2 SASEGT.

V and J are TRBV30 and TRBJ2-7, with 8 nucleotides matching TRBD2. This CDR3 has 19 residues. Trimming at V came to 4 bases and at J to 0 bases, leaving 20 bases not matched to a gene. Germline CDR1 GTSNPN, CDR2 SVGIG (reference sequence). CDR3 DNA sequence: TGTGCCTGGACGGGTTTCATCATTTTGGTCGGGACTAGCTCCTACGAGCAGTACTTC. This codes for CAWTGFIILVGTSSYEQYF. The complete variable domain, with remaining parts taken from reference TRBV30 and TRBJ2-7, reads SQTIHQWPATLVQPVGSPLSLECTVEGTSNPNLYWYRQAAGRGLQLLFYSVGIGQISSEVPQNLSASRPQDRQFILSSKKLLLSDSGFYLCAWTGFIILVGTSSYEQYFGPGTRLTVT.

The chain couples TRBV10-3 to TRBJ2-5, with D perhaps TRBD1 (6 bases). V lost 3 bases, J lost 4 bases, and 12 bases lay in between. CDR3 size: 14 residues. CDR1 is ENHRY, CDR2 SYGVKD, per germline. The DNA for the CDR3 is TGTGCCATCAGTGACCAGGGGTTTCCAGAGACCCAGTACTTC. Protein sequence: CAISDQGFPETQYF.

The chain has TRBV2 and TRBJ1-3; no firm D call. The ends were cut back, 7 bases at V and 0 bases at J, with 10 bases in the middle. CDR1 SNHLY and CDR2 FYNNEI come from the germline V gene. CDR3 size: 14 residues. CDR3 DNA sequence: TGTGCCAGCACCACGGGATTCTCTGGAAACACCATATATTTT. This translates into CASTTGFSGNTIYF.

The V call is TRBV7-2, the J call TRBJ2-1; 10 bases are shared with TRBD2. With 1 base clipped from V and 7 bases from J, the junction kept 4 bases outside the gene matches. The CDR3 has 15 amino acids. Germline V lookup: CDR1 SGHTA, CDR2 FQGNSA. The DNA of the CDR3 is TGTGCCAGCAGCTTAGAACTAGCGGGAACGAATGAGCAGTTCTTC. It yields the protein CASSLELAGTNEQFF.

The rearrangement links TRBV11-3 to TRBJ2-7; 7 bases are shared with TRBD1. With V trimmed by 5 bases and J by 4 bases, 5 bases remained unmatched. Germline V gene data show CDR1 as SGHNT and CDR2 as YENEEA. The CDR3 sequence is 13 residues long. CDR3 nucleotide sequence: TGTGCCAGCAGCCCCGGGACAGAGTACGAGCAGTACTTC. It specifies CASSPGTEYEQYF. Supplemented by reference TRBV11-3 and TRBJ2-7, the full variable domain reads EAGVVQSPRYKIIEKKQPVAFWCNPISGHNTLYWYLQNLGQGPELLIRYENEEAVDDSQLPKDRFSAERLKGVDSTLKIQPAELGDSAVYLCASSPGTEYEQYFGPGTRLTVT.

This chain links TRBV6-6 with TRBJ2-7, with 9 bases aligning to TRBD2. Germline assignment: CDR1 MNHNY and CDR2 SVGAGI (reference sequence). The trim removed 8 bases at V and 6 bases at J, leaving 11 bases unmatched. CDR3 length: 14 residues. The CDR3: CASSSSGNRGEQYF. CDR3 nucleotide sequence: TGTGCCAGCTCGTCTAGCGGGAACCGGGGCGAGCAGTACTTC.

The chain has TRBV5-4 and TRBJ1-3; 7 bases are shared with TRBD1. The CDR3 runs to 17 residues. The germline V gene has CDR1 SGHNT and CDR2 YYREEE (reference sequence). V dropped 1 base and J dropped 1; count of bases not matched to a gene: 8. In nucleotides, the CDR3 is TGTGCCAGCAGCTTGCGGGGACAGATCTTTTCTGGAAACACCATATATTTT. It translates to CASSLRGQIFSGNTIYF.

This chain connects TRBV5-8 to TRBJ2-7; D gene ambiguous. The V gene lost 4 bases and the J gene lost 0 bases, with 5 bases spanning the gap. The CDR3 covers 12 residues. Germline V CDR1 and CDR2: SGHTS, YDEGEE. The chain's CDR3 is CASSGLSYEQYF. CDR3 nucleotide sequence: TGTGCCAGCAGCGGCCTCTCCTACGAGCAGTACTTC.

The chain employs TRBV6-1 and TRBJ1-5; perhaps TRBD1 as D (6 bases). The V end lost 4 bases, the J end lost 0 bases, and 13 bases lay between the germline ends. There are 16 residues in the CDR3. Germline lookup yields CDR1 MNHNS and CDR2 SASEGT. CDR3: CASSGGQGVSNQPQHF. CDR3 nucleotides: TGTGCCAGCAGTGGGGGGCAGGGCGTTAGCAATCAGCCCCAGCATTTT.

The rearrangement links TRBV9 to TRBJ2-3; D perhaps matches TRBD2 (5 bases). V lost 0 bases to trimming and J lost 3 bases, with 11 bases between them. CDR3 length: 15 amino acids. The germline V gene has CDR1 SGDLS and CDR2 YYNGEE. CDR3 bases: TGTGCCAGCAGCGTAGTGGCGGGCGGGACAGATACGCAGTATTTT. Translation: CASSVVAGGTDTQYF.

The J gene is TRBJ2-7, the V gene TRBV21-1; the tabulated D call, TRBD2, remains unverified against the DNA. TRBV21-1 is labeled a pseudogene. This CDR3 spans 16 amino acids. CDR3 sequence reads: CASRPPRTSGGYEQYF. The CDR3 DNA reads TGTGCCAGCAGGCCCCCGAGGACTAGCGGAGGCTACGAGCAGTACTTC.

The chain uses TRBV4-3 and TRBJ2-7; a possible D gene is TRBD1 (5 bases). CDR3 length equals 16 residues. CDR1 is LGHNA and CDR2 is YSLEER in the germline V gene. Deletions cut 0 bases from V and 4 bases from J, with 16 bases between. The CDR3 loop is CASSQDGAGLGYEQYF. The CDR3 DNA follows: TGCGCCAGCAGCCAAGATGGGGCAGGGCTAGGGTACGAGCAGTACTTC.

The V and J genes are TRBV6-1 and TRBJ2-4; 11 bases map to TRBD2. This CDR3 has 15 residues. In germline, CDR1 is MNHNS, CDR2 SASEGT. The V and J ends lost 7 bases and 0 bases, in that order; junction bases with no gene match: 2. The CDR3 spells CASIGLAGAKNIQYF. The DNA for the CDR3 is TGTGCCAGCATCGGACTAGCGGGAGCCAAAAACATTCAGTACTTC.

The CDR3 DNA sequence: TGTGCCTGGAGTAGGGGCGGGAGAGGAGAGACCCAGTACTTC. Translated: CAWSRGGRGETQYF. V usage is TRBV30 and J usage is TRBJ2-5, with 7 bases lining up with TRBD2. CDR1 GTSNPN and CDR2 SVGIG come from the germline V gene (reference sequence). V trimming: 2 bases; J trimming: 4 bases; junction bases outside the gene matches: 7. This CDR3 contains 14 residues.

The chain joins TRBV14 to TRBJ2-5; 8 bases are a match to TRBD1. Germline trimming cut 5 bases from V and 7 bases from J; bases unmatched to any gene: 12. Germline loops: CDR1 SGHDN, CDR2 FVKESK. The CDR3 loop spans 15 amino acids. The DNA for the CDR3 is TGTGCCAGCAGCAATTCGCGAGCGGACAGGGCGACCCAGTACTTC. This translates into CASSNSRADRATQYF.

The chain employs TRBV5-6 and TRBJ2-7, with D possibly TRBD1 on 6 matching bases. Trimming pared 0 bases from V and 4 bases from J, leaving 14 bases between. The CDR3 has 15 amino acids. Germline V gene sequence: CDR1 SGHDT, CDR2 YYEEEE. This CDR3 reads CASSLVGGNWYEQYF. Here the CDR3 DNA reads TGTGCCAGCAGCTTGGTAGGGGGAAATTGGTACGAGCAGTACTTC.

The chain recombines TRBV18 with TRBJ2-7; perhaps TRBD1 as D (6 bases). This CDR3 has 16 residues. Germline V lookup: CDR1 KGHSH, CDR2 LQKENI. The V end was cut by 3 bases, the J end by 1 base, with 16 bases between. The CDR3 loop is CASSPQVTGSSYEQYF. CDR3 bases: TGTGCCAGCTCACCGCAAGTCACAGGGAGTTCCTACGAGCAGTACTTC.

The V call is TRBV13, the J call TRBJ2-7; a weak D match, TRBD2 (5 bases). The V end was cut by 1 base, the J end by 9 bases, with 13 bases between. Per germline, CDR1 PRHDT and CDR2 FYEKMQ (reference sequence). This CDR3 has 13 amino acids. DNA of the CDR3: TGTGCCAGCAGCTTAGTTAGCGTGGAAGCGCAGTACTTC. It codes for CASSLVSVEAQYF.

The rearrangement joins TRBV5-1 to TRBJ2-7, with a weak D call TRBD1 (5 bases). Deletions cut 4 bases from V and 5 bases from J, with 16 bases between. Germline V lookup: CDR1 SGHRS, CDR2 YFSETQ. CDR3 length: 14 residues. In DNA, the CDR3 is TGCGCCAGCAGCATAAGTGCAGGGAAAGACGAGCAGTACTTC. Translated, it gives CASSISAGKDEQYF.

This sequence joins TRBV4-1 and TRBJ1-1, with D possibly matching TRBD1 (5 bases). The CDR3 has 15 amino acids. Trimming removed 2 bases at V and 2 bases at J, with 12 bases between. The germline gives CDR1 MGHRA, CDR2 YSYEKL. The CDR3 loop is CASSQTAGFNTEAFF. Here the CDR3 DNA reads TGCGCCAGCAGCCAAACGGCAGGGTTTAACACTGAAGCTTTCTTT.

This clone was picked up one time. The CDR3 sequence is CASSQAETSGSNEQYF. CDR3 in DNA: TGTGCCAGCAGCCAAGCCGAGACTAGCGGGAGCAACGAGCAGTACTTC. The chain uses TRBV4-2 and TRBJ2-7, with 12 nucleotides matching TRBD2. Trimming took 1 base from V and 5 from J; bases not matched to a gene: 6. This CDR3 is built from 16 residues. Germline CDR1 and CDR2: LGHNA and YNFKEQ.

V gene TRBV18 combines with J gene TRBJ2-7; TRBD2 aligns across 11 bases. Germline assignment: CDR1 KGHSH and CDR2 LQKENI. This CDR3 has 15 amino acids. V was pared by 4 bases and J by 6 bases, with 8 bases of the junction left unmatched. The chain's CDR3 is CASSLAGGSFSEQYF. The CDR3 bases are TGTGCCAGCTCACTAGCGGGAGGGTCATTCAGCGAGCAGTACTTC.

The chain has TRBV6-5 and TRBJ2-7, with TRBD2 matching 9 bases. Looked up from germline, CDR1 is MNHEY and CDR2 is SVGAGI. The CDR3 runs 15 residues. V lost 4 bases and J lost 6; bases outside the gene matches: 10. CDR3 residues: CASSSAGGRAGEQYF. The CDR3 nucleotides are TGTGCCAGCAGTTCAGCGGGCGGGAGGGCGGGCGAGCAGTACTTC.

The chain has TRBV30 and TRBJ1-1; weak D call: TRBD1 (5 bases). The CDR3 is 12 amino acids. The germline CDR1 and CDR2 sequences are GTSNPN and SVGIG (reference sequence). Trimming shortened V by 4 bases and J by 3 bases, and 9 bases separated the two germline ends. The CDR3 DNA reads TGTGCCTGGATATGGGGGGACACTGAAGCTTTCTTT. Its protein is CAWIWGDTEAFF.